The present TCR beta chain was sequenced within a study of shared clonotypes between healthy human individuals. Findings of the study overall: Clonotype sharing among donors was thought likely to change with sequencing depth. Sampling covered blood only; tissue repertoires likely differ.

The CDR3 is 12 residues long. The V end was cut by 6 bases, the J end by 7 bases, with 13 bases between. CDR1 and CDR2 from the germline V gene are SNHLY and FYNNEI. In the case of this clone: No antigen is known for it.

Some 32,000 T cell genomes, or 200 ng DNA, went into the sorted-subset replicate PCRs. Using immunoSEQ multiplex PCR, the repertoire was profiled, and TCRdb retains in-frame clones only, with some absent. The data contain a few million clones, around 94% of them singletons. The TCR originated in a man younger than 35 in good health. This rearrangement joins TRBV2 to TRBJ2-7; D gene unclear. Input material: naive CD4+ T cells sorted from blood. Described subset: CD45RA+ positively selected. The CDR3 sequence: CASRSIPTEQYF. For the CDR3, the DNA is TGTGCCAGCAGGAGTATACCTACTGAGCAGTACTTC.